Sequencing of this TCR beta chain was carried out in a study of blood T cells in healthy people across ages (dated by TCRdb to the mid-2010s). General notes on the study: In model experiments, roughly one uniquely barcoded TCR beta cDNA molecule per two T cells was captured by template switching. The donors were split into four age groups: young (average around 17 years), middle-aged (39), aged (around 67) and long-lived (over 75). For two donors (one aged 18 to 29 and one aged 80 or older), the study analyzed two additional independent replicas of 1 million unique cDNA reads from the same blood draw. The study measured age-related changes in TCR beta repertoire diversity using deep sequencing normalized with unique cDNA molecular identifiers. Study-wide conclusions, independent of this receptor: As age increased, observed TCR beta diversity per million T cells dropped in a roughly linear way, and a significant reduction was already evident by age about 40. Since profiling was done on bulk unsorted PBMCs, naive and antigen-experienced compartments could not be conclusively compared. Compared with the aged group, the long-lived group had more naive CD4+ T cells, fewer expanded clones and increased TCR diversity, suggesting age selection. The percentage of naive T cells measured by flow cytometry correlated strongly with observed TCR beta diversity. Because the CMV infection status of the donors was unknown, age-related changes in expanded clonotypes may potentially have been confounded. Estimates of total diversity based on one million sequenced T cells were considered lower bounds and underestimates.

Per the germline V gene, SNHLY is the CDR1 and FYNNEI is the CDR2. The CDR3 spans 11 residues, from the cysteine through the phenylalanine. Of the read, only the CDR3 DNA is kept; its 33 bases are in frame from base 1. This clonotype has more than one count but fewer than ten. Its recognized antigen is unknown. No per-base quality is available; no much larger clone lies one base away. The library was produced with 5' RACE. Sequenced using an Illumina HiSeq 2500. The second PCR ran for about 6 to 12 cycles and used a J-beta primer mix along with a sample-barcoded 5' primer. A unique molecular identifier was introduced onto each TCR beta cDNA molecule by a template-switch 5' adaptor carrying 12 random nucleotides. Each sample yielded at least 3 million CDR3-containing paired-end reads. The Mint cDNA synthesis kit, primed by a TRBC-specific oligonucleotide, was used to synthesize first-strand cDNA from all RNA. Following uracil-DNA glycosylase treatment, a first 18-cycle PCR with universal primers M1SS and BC2_uni_R was performed on all cDNA. On the authors' methods: For normalization, 1 million high-quality reads were randomly selected from each sample, with every read carrying a distinct molecular identifier. Instead of being binned into consensus sequences, reads that shared molecular identifiers were thrown out. MiTCR, set to a Q25 quality threshold and the strictest error-elimination algorithm, was used for CDR3 identification, clonotype clustering and error correction. A nonparametric unseen species model using Euler transformation provided a lower-bound estimate of total TCR beta diversity. Starting from the raw public reads, TCRdb applied fastp trimming at Q25, assembled clones with MiXCR and retained in-frame beta chains. Every entry covers one CDR3 protein and lists the most common genes and DNA from its rows. The V and J calls here are based on TCRdb, not the publication. Within this sample are about 930,000 distinct CDR3 sequences, with 29% of them counted one time only. Of the sample, roughly a tenth is held by the ten largest clones.

Donors were a few dozen systemically healthy Caucasian individuals from Russia aged roughly 6 to 95 years. Each donor gave about 9.8 milliliters of peripheral blood, drawn into EDTA-treated Vacutainer tubes. PBMCs were isolated by Ficoll-Paque density-gradient centrifugation, with at least 6.5 million obtained per sample. Trizol reagent was used to extract total RNA from PBMCs, with at least 5 micrograms per sample. The percentages of naive CD45RAhigh/CD27high T cells were determined by flow cytometry on a PBMC aliquot from every donor. These same data were also listed under a study on T cells of mothers and their children. That second report states: Donors were nine systemically healthy Caucasian individuals: three mothers and their six children. cDNA synthesis used all of the extracted RNA, with 1.5 ug of RNA in each 15 ul reaction. In the second PCR, sample barcodes and 2-4 random nucleotides were introduced via the M1S primer. Each mother yielded over 9.5 million TCR beta CDR3 reads and each child roughly 3.1 million reads. Thymic selection similarly shapes TCR recombination output in related and unrelated pairs, with minor effect from inherited differences. Related mother-child pairs always showed normalized repertoire overlap that was slightly higher than in unrelated mother-child pairs, though the difference was never significant. Persistent microchimeric T cell clones were not detected, at a sensitivity of about 100 clones per million clonotypes. To look for features that set related mother-child pairs apart from unrelated individuals, the researchers ran deep NGS to compare the TCR beta repertoires of mothers and children. On average, the children were approximately 11 +/- 4 years old, while the mothers were about 38 +/- 4 years old. After adapter ligation was performed with NEBNext reagents, the libraries were sequenced on an Illumina HiSeq 2000 with 100+100 nt paired-end reads. To prevent cross-contamination, the mother and child libraries were prepared one month apart and sequenced in separate runs. Each donor had between about 450,000 and 2,200,000 distinct TCR beta clonotypes identified. Naive TCR beta clonotypes were estimated from low-frequency clonotypes matched to each donor's FACS-determined naive share, without sorting.

What was sequenced was blood. The receptor was derived from a woman aged 40 to 50 in good health. The chain links TRBV2 with TRBJ2-5; D gene: possibly TRBD1, on 6 matching bases. The DNA end is more similar to TRBJ2-7, so the J call may be wrong. CDR3 protein: CARQGSYEQYF. DNA sequence: TGTGCCAGACAGGGATCCTACGAGCAGTACTTC.